A single sample is the source of the 31 T cell receptor beta chains below, sequenced in a study of CD8+ T cells in alopecia areata. Treatment of the sample: oral pan-JAK inhibitor, 5-10 mg twice daily. Researchers gathered lesional scalp punch biopsies and peripheral blood from patients with alopecia areata. Extracted from the samples, RNA was reverse transcribed into cDNA to serve as the sequencing template. TCRdb keeps only in-frame clones here, not all; method: immunoSEQ multiplex PCR. The repertoire holds 4,000 to 4,500 clones, with 69% as singletons. Here the sequenced sample was skin, taken at week 24, from a patient treated with tofacitinib. These TCRs come from a human donor with alopecia areata.

The V call is TRBV5-1, the J call TRBJ1-2; 10 bases are a match to TRBD1. Germline assignment: CDR1 SGHRS and CDR2 YFSETQ. Trimming cost V 4 bases and J 6 bases; bases outside gene matches: 3. The CDR3 is made up of 13 amino acids. The CDR3 coding sequence is TGCGCCAGCAGCCTCGGGACAGGGGATGGCTACACCTTC. Translation: CASSLGTGDGYTF. The full variable domain, with the rest looked up from reference TRBV5-1 and TRBJ1-2, is KAGVTQTPRYLIKTRGQQVTLSCSPISGHRSVSWYQQTPGQGLQFLFEYFSETQRNKGNFPGRFSGRQFSNSRSEMNVSTLELGDSALYLCASSLGTGDGYTFGSGTRLTVV.

J is TRBJ2-1 and V is TRBV7-2; D gene unclear. Trimming stripped 1 base from V and 7 bases from J, with 8 bases between. CDR3 size: 13 residues. The germline V gene encodes CDR1 SGHTA and CDR2 FQGNSA. The CDR3 coding sequence is TGTGCCAGCAGCTTAGGCGCAGTTAATGAGCAGTTCTTC. Translated, it gives CASSLGAVNEQFF.

The rearrangement links TRBV7-9 to TRBJ2-7; the D gene is possibly TRBD2 (5 bases). This CDR3 has 13 residues. V shed 4 bases and J shed 5 bases, with 12 bases lying between them. Germline-derived CDR1 and CDR2 are SEHNR and FQNEAQ (reference sequence). The CDR3 DNA is TGTGCCAGCAGCTCTCAACGGGGTCACGAGCAGTACTTC. Amino acid sequence: CASSSQRGHEQYF.

This chain joins TRBV4-2 and TRBJ1-2; D may be TRBD1 (5 bases). The V gene's germline CDR1 is LGHNA and CDR2 YNFKEQ. CDR3 length: 15 residues. V lost 0 bases, J lost 6 bases, and 14 bases lay in between. The CDR3 is CASSQDGTDDDGYTF. The CDR3 DNA sequence: TGTGCCAGCAGCCAAGATGGGACTGATGATGATGGCTACACCTTC.

The chain carries TRBV11-3 and TRBJ2-5; D possibly corresponds to TRBD1 (6 bases). V was clipped by 3 bases and J by 5 bases, with 16 bases between them. Germline V gene sequence: CDR1 SGHNT, CDR2 YENEEA. This CDR3 is built from 15 residues. CDR3 nucleotides: TGTGCCAGCAGCTTCGGTACAGGGCGGCGGGAGACCCAGTACTTC. This codes for CASSFGTGRRETQYF.

V usage is TRBV28 and J usage is TRBJ1-2; 10 nucleotides line up with TRBD1. The CDR3 totals 13 residues. In germline, CDR1 is MDHEN, CDR2 SYDVKM. CDR3 protein: CAGGTGVNYGYTF. The DNA for the CDR3 is TGTGCTGGGGGGACAGGGGTGAACTATGGCTACACCTTC.

V is TRBV14 and J is TRBJ2-7; tentatively, D is TRBD1 or TRBD2 (5 bases each). V was cut by 0 bases and J by 3 bases, with 15 bases left in between. CDR3 size: 16 residues. Germline V gene sequence: CDR1 SGHDN, CDR2 FVKESK. The CDR3 DNA reads TGTGCCAGCAGCCAAGATGCGTGGGACGGAAACTACGAGCAGTACTTC. Protein product: CASSQDAWDGNYEQYF. Full variable domain (rest looked up from reference TRBV14 and TRBJ2-7): EAGVTQFPSHSVIEKGQTVTLRCDPISGHDNLYWYRRVMGKEIKFLLHFVKESKQDESGMPNNRFLAERTGGTYSTLKVQPAELEDSGVYFCASSQDAWDGNYEQYFGPGTRLTVT.

CDR3 coding DNA: TGCGCCAGCAGCTTGGGCGATTTTAACAATGAGCAGTTCTTC. This sequence encodes CASSLGDFNNEQFF. This sequence joins TRBV5-1 and TRBJ2-1; D remains ambiguous. CDR3 length: 14 residues. Trimming took off 0 bases at V and 5 bases at J, with 9 bases between the two ends. In germline, CDR1 is SGHRS, CDR2 YFSETQ. The entire variable domain, with the rest obtained from reference TRBV5-1 and TRBJ2-1, is as follows: KAGVTQTPRYLIKTRGQQVTLSCSPISGHRSVSWYQQTPGQGLQFLFEYFSETQRNKGNFPGRFSGRQFSNSRSEMNVSTLELGDSALYLCASSLGDFNNEQFFGPGTRLTVL.

The chain couples TRBV29-1 to TRBJ2-4; D gene ambiguous. Trimming removed 5 bases from V and 0 bases from J, with 11 bases in between. Germline V gene sequence: CDR1 SQVTM, CDR2 ANQGSEA. CDR3 size: 14 residues. CDR3 region: CSVREVLAKNIQYF. The CDR3 coding sequence is TGCAGCGTTCGAGAAGTCCTAGCCAAAAACATTCAGTACTTC.

Only a few counts were recorded for this clone. The chain employs TRBV2 and TRBJ1-2; the match to TRBD1 covers 9 bases. CDR3 length: 14 residues. V lost 5 bases, J lost 4 bases, and 5 bases stayed unmatched. Germline loops: CDR1 SNHLY, CDR2 FYNNEI. DNA of the CDR3: TGTGCCAGCAGTACGGACAGGGGTGGCTATGGCTACACCTTC. Encoded protein: CASSTDRGGYGYTF.

The rearrangement uses TRBV27 and TRBJ1-2; TRBD1 matches at 8 bases. V gave up 6 bases and J gave up 4 bases; unmatched junction bases: 16. Germline loops: CDR1 MNHEY, CDR2 SMNVEV (reference sequence). CDR3 length equals 17 residues. The CDR3 protein is CASSEGTGKEGSYGYTF. In nucleotides, the CDR3 is TGTGCCAGCAGCGAAGGGACAGGCAAAGAAGGGAGCTATGGCTACACCTTC.

The J gene is TRBJ2-2, the V gene TRBV7-2; 10 bases agree with TRBD1. After removal of 1 base from V and 3 bases from J, the junction contained 8 bases not matched to a gene. CDR1 is SGHTA and CDR2 is FQGNSA in the germline V gene. The CDR3 length is 18 residues. CDR3 nucleotides: TGTGCCAGCAGCTTAGAAACGCAGACAGGGGGCTACACCGGGGAGCTGTTTTTT. Its protein product is CASSLETQTGGYTGELFF.

The CDR3 nucleotides read TGCGCCAGCAGACAGGCCTCAACTAATGAAAAACTGTTTTTT. Its protein product is CASRQASTNEKLFF. The rearrangement uses TRBV5-1 and TRBJ1-4, with D perhaps TRBD1 (5 bases). The CDR3 is made up of 14 amino acids. Looked up from germline, CDR1 is SGHRS and CDR2 is YFSETQ. Trimming left V 5 bases short and J 0 bases short, with 8 bases between.

The V and J genes are TRBV2 and TRBJ1-1, with D maybe TRBD1 (6 bases). Germline values: CDR1 SNHLY, CDR2 FYNNEI. Trimming stripped 6 bases from V and 4 bases from J, with 15 bases between. CDR3 size: 14 residues. CDR3 DNA: TGTGCCAGCAGAGAATACAGGGCCCGCACTGAAGCTTTCTTT. It is translated as CASREYRARTEAFF.

The sample holds a few counts of this clone. V is TRBV5-1 and J is TRBJ1-1; tentatively, D is TRBD1 (6 bases). V lost 9 bases and J 6 bases, leaving 18 bases between the germline ends. CDR3 length: 13 residues. CDR1 and CDR2 from the germline V gene are SGHRS and YFSETQ. Written as DNA, the CDR3 is TGCGCCACTCCGGGGGGGGCCCCTGCTGAAGCTTTCTTT. This codes for CATPGGAPAEAFF.

This clone was detected only once. The rearrangement uses TRBV7-3 and TRBJ1-2; TRBD1 agrees at 8 bases. Germline assignment: CDR1 SGHTA and CDR2 FQGTGA. This CDR3 is 15 amino acids long. With 2 bases clipped from V and 5 bases from J, the junction kept 7 bases outside the gene matches. CDR3 in DNA: TGTGCCAGCAGCTTATACGCAGGGGGCGCATATGGCTACACCTTC. This translates into CASSLYAGGAYGYTF.

This chain uses TRBV27 with TRBJ1-2, with D perhaps matching TRBD1 (5 bases). Germline V gene lookup returns CDR1 MNHEY and CDR2 SMNVEV (reference sequence). This CDR3 contains 12 residues. V lost 4 bases and J 4 bases, leaving 7 bases between the germline ends. Here the CDR3 reads CASSSGGYGYTF. CDR3 DNA sequence: TGTGCCAGCAGTTCTGGGGGCTATGGCTACACCTTC.

V and J are TRBV5-4 and TRBJ2-7; D remains unclear. The V gene lost 4 bases and the J gene lost 0 bases, with 14 bases spanning the gap. Per germline, CDR1 SGHNT and CDR2 YYREEE (reference sequence). This CDR3 is built from 15 residues. The CDR3 sequence: CASSVDMTYSYEQYF. As DNA, the CDR3 is TGTGCCAGCAGCGTCGACATGACCTACTCCTACGAGCAGTACTTC.

This chain joins TRBV27 and TRBJ1-4; no reliable D call. Germline V lookup: CDR1 MNHEY, CDR2 SMNVEV (reference sequence). The germline V and J ends were trimmed by 1 base and 0 bases, with 9 bases remaining between them. The CDR3 totals 16 residues. Here the CDR3 DNA reads TGTGCCAGCAGTTTATACAGCACAGCAACTAATGAAAAACTGTTTTTT. Translated, it gives CASSLYSTATNEKLFF.

The chain uses TRBV15 and TRBJ1-2; 9 bases fit TRBD1. V gave up 0 bases and J gave up 7 bases; unmatched junction bases: 0. The CDR3 length is 13 residues. Germline values: CDR1 LNHNV, CDR2 YYDKDF (reference sequence). The CDR3 nucleotides read TGTGCCACCAGCAGAGAGACAGGGGGTGGCTACACCTTC. Its protein product is CATSRETGGGYTF.

V usage is TRBV5-1 and J usage is TRBJ2-1, with TRBD2 matching over 8 bases. The CDR3 is 14 residues long. V shed 0 bases and J 9 bases; nucleotides not matched to a gene: 5. Germline values: CDR1 SGHRS, CDR2 YFSETQ. Here the CDR3 DNA reads TGCGCCAGCAGCTTGGCCGGGGGGGTCACTGAGCAGTTCTTC. Its translation: CASSLAGGVTEQFF.

This sequence joins TRBV7-3 and TRBJ1-1; TRBD1 might be the D (5 bases). The V end was cut by 1 base, the J end by 4 bases, with 13 bases between. The V gene's germline CDR1 is SGHTA and CDR2 FQGTGA. This CDR3 region has 15 residues. The CDR3 sequence is CASSLRKGQSTEAFF. CDR3 bases: TGTGCCAGCAGCTTAAGGAAGGGGCAGAGCACTGAAGCTTTCTTT.

This clone came up once. The chain combines TRBV11-2 with TRBJ2-2; 8 nucleotides match TRBD2. The CDR3 loop spans 14 amino acids. The germline gives CDR1 SGHAT, CDR2 FQNNGV. V dropped 3 bases and J dropped 7; count of bases not matched to a gene: 4. The DNA for the CDR3 is TGTGCCAGCAGCTTTGGGACTAGTTACGGGGAGCTGTTTTTT. Translation gives CASSFGTSYGELFF. Variable domain in full (rest from reference TRBV11-2 and TRBJ2-2): EAGVAQSPRYKIIEKRQSVAFWCNPISGHATLYWYQQILGQGPKLLIQFQNNGVVDDSQLPKDRFSAERLKGVDSTLKIQPAKLEDSAVYLCASSFGTSYGELFFGEGSRLTVL.

The rearrangement links TRBV28 to TRBJ2-1; 9 bases match TRBD1. CDR3 length: 15 residues. Germline trimming cut 7 bases from V and 3 bases from J; bases unmatched to any gene: 7. The germline V gene encodes CDR1 MDHEN and CDR2 SYDVKM. CDR3 nucleotides: TGTGCCAGCACCGCCGGGGACAGGGACTACAATGAGCAGTTCTTC. Translated: CASTAGDRDYNEQFF. Full variable domain (remainder filled in from reference TRBV28 and TRBJ2-1): DVKVTQSSRYLVKRTGEKVFLECVQDMDHENMFWYRQDPGLGLRLIYFSYDVKMKEKGDIPEGYSVSREKKERFSLILESASTNQTSMYLCASTAGDRDYNEQFFGPGTRLTVL.

This rearrangement joins TRBV5-1 to TRBJ2-5; 7 positions agree with TRBD1. This CDR3 comprises 14 residues. Germline-derived CDR1 and CDR2 are SGHRS and YFSETQ. Trimming at V came to 4 bases and at J to 2 bases, leaving 5 bases not matched to a gene. CDR3 coding DNA: TGCGCCAGCAGCCCCTCGGACAGGCAAGAGACCCAGTACTTC. It encodes CASSPSDRQETQYF.

The V call is TRBV5-4, the J call TRBJ2-1; D remains unclear. Germline CDR1 is SGHNT and CDR2 is YYREEE (reference sequence). The V gene lost 0 bases and the J gene lost 5 bases, with 6 bases spanning the gap. The CDR3 totals 13 residues. The CDR3 sequence is CASSLEVHNEQFF. The CDR3 coding sequence is TGTGCCAGCAGCTTGGAGGTTCACAATGAGCAGTTCTTC.

This clone was seen only once. The V gene is TRBV21-1, the J gene TRBJ1-5; TRBD1 reflects the table's D call only, with no check against the DNA. TRBV21-1 is described as a pseudogene. The CDR3 has 18 residues. The CDR3 is CASSKALWDRGNNQPQHF. The CDR3 nucleotides read TGTGCCAGCAGCAAAGCGCTTTGGGACAGGGGAAACAATCAGCCCCAGCATTTT.

The chain has TRBV7-8 and TRBJ1-5; D gene ambiguous. The CDR3 loop spans 15 amino acids. The V and J ends lost 6 bases and 2 bases respectively, with 14 bases between them. The germline gives CDR1 SGHVS, CDR2 FQNEAQ. The CDR3 here is CASSRDSRGNQPQHF. Here the CDR3 DNA reads TGTGCCAGCAGTCGTGACTCGAGGGGCAATCAGCCCCAGCATTTT.

The chain combines TRBV28 with TRBJ1-2; D unclear. Germline CDR1 is MDHEN and CDR2 is SYDVKM. The CDR3 contains 14 residues. Deletions cut 2 bases from V and 1 base from J, with 8 bases between. The CDR3 spells CASSLGLRNYGYTF. CDR3 DNA sequence: TGTGCCAGCAGTTTAGGCCTCCGTAACTATGGCTACACCTTC.

This clone was seen only a few times. This chain uses TRBV7-9 with TRBJ2-3, with 12 bases identical to TRBD2. Germline CDR1 SEHNR, CDR2 FQNEAQ (reference sequence). Trimming at V came to 8 bases and at J to 4 bases, leaving 19 bases not matched to a gene. The CDR3 runs 19 residues. In DNA, the CDR3 is TGTGCCAGCGGAGGGACCGCCTTGGCTAGCGGGAGGGCCTCAGATACGCAGTATTTT. This gives the protein CASGGTALASGRASDTQYF.

The chain recombines TRBV7-2 with TRBJ2-7, with TRBD2 identical over 8 bases. From germline, CDR1 is SGHTA and CDR2 FQGNSA. The CDR3 spans 15 residues. The V and J ends lost 5 bases and 6 bases, in that order; junction bases with no gene match: 12. The DNA of the CDR3 is TGTGCCAGCAGCATAGACCCCCGACTAGCGCCCGAGCAGTACTTC. Translation: CASSIDPRLAPEQYF.